One sample yielded the 5 T cell receptor beta chains listed below, sequenced in a study of shared clonotypes between healthy human individuals. Using immunoSEQ multiplex PCR, the repertoire was profiled, and TCRdb retains in-frame clones only, with some absent. The sample yields some 900,000 clones, about 80% seen once. Input material: memory CD4+ T cells sorted from blood. Subset denoted: CD45RA-negative fraction. The receptors come from a man younger than 35 in good health.

In DNA form, the CDR3 reads TGTGCCAGCAGCCCACCGGTTTCGGAGCAGTTCTTC. Translated: CASSPPVSEQFF. The chain links TRBV7-2 to TRBJ2-1; D unclear. Germline loops: CDR1 SGHTA, CDR2 FQGNSA. Deletions cut 5 bases from V and 10 bases from J, with 12 bases between. CDR3 length: 12 residues.

This clone appeared a few times. A read error may account for a junction end that differs from germline. The chain couples TRBV19 to TRBJ2-1; 8 bases are a match to TRBD1. This CDR3 is 12 amino acids long. Germline values: CDR1 LNHDA, CDR2 SQIVND (reference sequence). The CDR3 nucleotides are TGTGCCAGTAGTGTAACAGGGGGACCTCGGGTCTTC. Translated: CASSVTGGPRVF.

The rearrangement uses TRBV10-1 and TRBJ2-7, with a tentative D call TRBD2 (5 bases). This CDR3 has 13 residues. Trimming removed 2 bases from V and 12 bases from J, with 17 bases in between. The germline CDR1 and CDR2 sequences are WNHNN and SYGVQD (reference sequence). The CDR3 reads CASSEGPGRKAYF. The CDR3 DNA reads TGCGCCAGCAGTGAGGGTCCGGGAAGGAAGGCGTACTTC.

Of note for this clone: Distinct nucleotide sequences in the sample also encode this CDR3. The chain carries TRBV6-5 and TRBJ2-2; TRBD1 is a possible D gene (6 bases). This CDR3 has 14 amino acids. Trimming cost V 6 bases and J 1 base, with 9 bases left between them. Germline V gene sequence: CDR1 MNHEY, CDR2 SVGAGI. The CDR3 sequence: CASSRTENTGELFF. CDR3 DNA: TGTGCCAGCAGCAGGACAGAGAACACCGGGGAGCTGTTTTTT.

The CDR3, as DNA: TGTGCCAGCAGCTTAATGGCTGGTTCTTCTAGCACAGATACGCAGTATTTT. Translated, it gives CASSLMAGSSSTDTQYF. V is TRBV7-3 and J is TRBJ2-3, with D hard to call. This CDR3 contains 17 residues. With 1 base removed from V and 0 bases from J, the gap between germline ends came to 14 bases. Germline CDR1 and CDR2: SGHTA and FQGTGA. Together with reference TRBV7-3 and TRBJ2-3, the CDR3 gives the full variable domain: GAGVSQTPSNKVTEKGKYVELRCDPISGHTALYWYRQSLGQGPEFLIYFQGTGAADDSGLPNDRFFAVRPEGSVSTLKIQRTERGDSAVYLCASSLMAGSSSTDTQYFGPGTRLTVL.